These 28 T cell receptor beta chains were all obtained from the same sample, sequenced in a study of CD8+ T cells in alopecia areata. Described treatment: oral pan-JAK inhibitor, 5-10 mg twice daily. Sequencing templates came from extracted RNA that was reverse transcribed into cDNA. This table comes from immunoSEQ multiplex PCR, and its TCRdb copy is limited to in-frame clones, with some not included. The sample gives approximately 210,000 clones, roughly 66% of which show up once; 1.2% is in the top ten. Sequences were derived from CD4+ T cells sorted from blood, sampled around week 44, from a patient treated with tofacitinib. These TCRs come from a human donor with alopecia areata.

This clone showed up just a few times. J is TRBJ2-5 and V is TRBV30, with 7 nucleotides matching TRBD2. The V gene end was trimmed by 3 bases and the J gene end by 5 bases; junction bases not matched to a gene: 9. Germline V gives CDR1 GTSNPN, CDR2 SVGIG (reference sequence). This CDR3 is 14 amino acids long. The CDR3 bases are TGTGCCTGGAGCGCGGGAGAATTTGTGGAGACCCAGTACTTC. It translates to CAWSAGEFVETQYF.

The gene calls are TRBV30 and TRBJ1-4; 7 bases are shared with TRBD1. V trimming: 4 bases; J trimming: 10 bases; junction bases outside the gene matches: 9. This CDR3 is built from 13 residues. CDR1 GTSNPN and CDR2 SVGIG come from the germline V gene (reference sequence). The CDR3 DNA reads TGTGCCTGGACCCCCAGACAGGGCGCAAAACTGTTTTTT. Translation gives CAWTPRQGAKLFF.

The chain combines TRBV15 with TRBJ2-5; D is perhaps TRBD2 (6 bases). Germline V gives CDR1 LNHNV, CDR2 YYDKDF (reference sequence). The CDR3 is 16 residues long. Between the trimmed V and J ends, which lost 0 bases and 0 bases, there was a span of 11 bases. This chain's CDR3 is CATSRDPGTYQETQYF. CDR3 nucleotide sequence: TGTGCCACCAGCAGAGATCCTGGGACTTACCAAGAGACCCAGTACTTC.

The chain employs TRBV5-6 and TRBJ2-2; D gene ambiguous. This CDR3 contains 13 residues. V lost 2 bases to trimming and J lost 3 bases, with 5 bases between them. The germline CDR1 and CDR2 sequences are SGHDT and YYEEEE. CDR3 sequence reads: CASSFPHTGELFF. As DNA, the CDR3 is TGTGCCAGCAGCTTTCCTCACACCGGGGAGCTGTTTTTT.

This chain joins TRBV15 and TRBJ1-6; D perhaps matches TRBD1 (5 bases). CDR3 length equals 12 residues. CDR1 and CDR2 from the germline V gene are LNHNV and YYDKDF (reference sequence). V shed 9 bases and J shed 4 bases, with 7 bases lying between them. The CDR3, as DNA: TGTGCCACTGGACATTATAATTCACCCCTCCACTTT. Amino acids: CATGHYNSPLHF.

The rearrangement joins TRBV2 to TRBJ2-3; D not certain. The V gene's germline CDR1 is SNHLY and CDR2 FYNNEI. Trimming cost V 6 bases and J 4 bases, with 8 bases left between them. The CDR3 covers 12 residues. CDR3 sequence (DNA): TGTGCCAGCAGCCTCGTTGCAGATACGCAGTATTTT. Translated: CASSLVADTQYF.

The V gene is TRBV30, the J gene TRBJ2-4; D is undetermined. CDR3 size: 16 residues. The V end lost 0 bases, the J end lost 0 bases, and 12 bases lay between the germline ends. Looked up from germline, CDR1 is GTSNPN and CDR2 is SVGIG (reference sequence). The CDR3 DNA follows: TGTGCCTGGAGTGTTGAGACAATTCTAGCCAAAAACATTCAGTACTTC. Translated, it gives CAWSVETILAKNIQYF. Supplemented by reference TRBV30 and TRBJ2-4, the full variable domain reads SQTIHQWPATLVQPVGSPLSLECTVEGTSNPNLYWYRQAAGRGLQLLFYSVGIGQISSEVPQNLSASRPQDRQFILSSKKLLLSDSGFYLCAWSVETILAKNIQYFGAGTRLSVL.

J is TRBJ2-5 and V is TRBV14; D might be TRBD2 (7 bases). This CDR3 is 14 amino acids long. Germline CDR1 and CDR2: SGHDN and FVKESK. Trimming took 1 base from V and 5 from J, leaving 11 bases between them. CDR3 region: CASSQGAGAETQYF. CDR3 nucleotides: TGTGCCAGCAGCCAAGGGGCGGGGGCCGAGACCCAGTACTTC.

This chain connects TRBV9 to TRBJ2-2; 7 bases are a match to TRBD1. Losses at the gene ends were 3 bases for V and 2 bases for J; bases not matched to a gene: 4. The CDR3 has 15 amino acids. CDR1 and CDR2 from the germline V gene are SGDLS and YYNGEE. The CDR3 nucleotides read TGTGCCAGCAGCGCCGGGACAGTTAACACCGGGGAGCTGTTTTTT. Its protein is CASSAGTVNTGELFF.

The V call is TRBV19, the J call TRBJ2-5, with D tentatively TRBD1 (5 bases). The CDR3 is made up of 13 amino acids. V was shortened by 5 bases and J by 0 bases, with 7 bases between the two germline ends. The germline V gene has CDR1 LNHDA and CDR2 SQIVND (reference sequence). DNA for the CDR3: TGTGCCAGTAGTGAACAGGACCAAGAGACCCAGTACTTC. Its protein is CASSEQDQETQYF. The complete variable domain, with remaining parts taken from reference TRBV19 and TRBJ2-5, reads DGGITQSPKYLFRKEGQNVTLSCEQNLNHDAMYWYRQDPGQGLRLIYYSQIVNDFQKGDIAEGYSVSREKKESFPLTVTSAQKNPTAFYLCASSEQDQETQYFGPGTRLLVL.

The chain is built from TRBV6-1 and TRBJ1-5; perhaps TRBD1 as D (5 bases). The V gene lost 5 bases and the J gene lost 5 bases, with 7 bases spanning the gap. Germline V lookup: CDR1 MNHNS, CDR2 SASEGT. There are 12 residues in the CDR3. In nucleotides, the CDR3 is TGTGCCAGCAGTACGGGGGATCAGCCCCAGCATTTT. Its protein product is CASSTGDQPQHF.

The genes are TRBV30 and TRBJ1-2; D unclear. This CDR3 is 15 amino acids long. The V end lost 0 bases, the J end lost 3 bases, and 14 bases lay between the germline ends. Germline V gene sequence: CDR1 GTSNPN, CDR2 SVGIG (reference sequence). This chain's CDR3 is CAWSVRSRVHYGYTF. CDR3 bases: TGTGCCTGGAGTGTACGTTCTCGGGTACACTATGGCTACACCTTC.

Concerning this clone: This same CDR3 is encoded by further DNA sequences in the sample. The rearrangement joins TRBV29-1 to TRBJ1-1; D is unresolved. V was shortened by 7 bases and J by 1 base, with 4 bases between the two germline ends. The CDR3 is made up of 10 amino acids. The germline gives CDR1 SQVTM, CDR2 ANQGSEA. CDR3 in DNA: TGCAGCGCTAGGAACACTGAAGCTTTCTTT. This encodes CSARNTEAFF.

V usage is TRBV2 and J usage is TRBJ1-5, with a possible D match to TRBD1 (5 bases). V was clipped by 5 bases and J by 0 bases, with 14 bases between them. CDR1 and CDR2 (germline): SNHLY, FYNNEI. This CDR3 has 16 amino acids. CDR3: CASSPTVSYSNQPQHF. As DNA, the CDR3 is TGTGCCAGCAGTCCGACAGTCTCATATAGCAATCAGCCCCAGCATTTT.

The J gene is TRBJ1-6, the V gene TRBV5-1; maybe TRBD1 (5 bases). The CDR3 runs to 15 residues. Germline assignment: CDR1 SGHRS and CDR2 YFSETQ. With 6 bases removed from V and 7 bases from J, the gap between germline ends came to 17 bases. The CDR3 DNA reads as TGCGCCAGCACCTTCGACAGTCATAAGAATTCACCCCTCCACTTT. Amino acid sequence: CASTFDSHKNSPLHF.

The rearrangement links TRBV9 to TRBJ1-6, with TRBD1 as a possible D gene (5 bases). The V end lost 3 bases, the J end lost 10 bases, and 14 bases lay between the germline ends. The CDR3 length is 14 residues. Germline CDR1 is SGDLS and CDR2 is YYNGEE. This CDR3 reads CASSEIQDRSPLHF. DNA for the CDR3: TGTGCCAGCAGCGAGATACAGGACCGGTCACCCCTCCACTTT. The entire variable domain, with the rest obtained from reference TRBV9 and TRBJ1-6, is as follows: DSGVTQTPKHLITATGQRVTLRCSPRSGDLSVYWYQQSLDQGLQFLIQYYNGEERAKGNILERFSAQQFPDLHSELNLSSLELGDSALYFCASSEIQDRSPLHFGNGTRLTVT.

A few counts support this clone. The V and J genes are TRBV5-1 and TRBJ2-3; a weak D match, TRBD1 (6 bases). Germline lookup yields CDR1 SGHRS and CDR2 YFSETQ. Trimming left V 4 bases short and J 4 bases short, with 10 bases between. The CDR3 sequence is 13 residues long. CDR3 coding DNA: TGCGCCAGCAGCCCCAGACAGGCAGATACGCAGTATTTT. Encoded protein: CASSPRQADTQYF.

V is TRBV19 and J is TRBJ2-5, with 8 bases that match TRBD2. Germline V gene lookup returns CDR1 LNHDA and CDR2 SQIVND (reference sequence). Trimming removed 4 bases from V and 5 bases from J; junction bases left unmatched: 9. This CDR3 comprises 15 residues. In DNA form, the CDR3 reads TGTGCCAGTAGTACCCGGACTAGCTTAACGGAGACCCAGTACTTC. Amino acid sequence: CASSTRTSLTETQYF.

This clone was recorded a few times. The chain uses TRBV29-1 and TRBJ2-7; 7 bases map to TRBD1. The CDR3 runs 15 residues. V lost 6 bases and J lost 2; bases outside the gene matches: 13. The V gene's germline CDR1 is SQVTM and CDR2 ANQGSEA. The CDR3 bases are TGCAGCGTAACCAACCGGGACAGTTTCACCTACGAGCAGTACTTC. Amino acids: CSVTNRDSFTYEQYF.

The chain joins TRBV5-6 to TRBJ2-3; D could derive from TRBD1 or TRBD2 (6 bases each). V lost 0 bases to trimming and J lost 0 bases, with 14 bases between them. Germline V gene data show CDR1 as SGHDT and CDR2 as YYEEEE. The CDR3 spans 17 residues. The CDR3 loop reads CASSLATGAKSTDTQYF. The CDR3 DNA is TGTGCCAGCAGCTTGGCCACGGGGGCCAAAAGCACAGATACGCAGTATTTT.

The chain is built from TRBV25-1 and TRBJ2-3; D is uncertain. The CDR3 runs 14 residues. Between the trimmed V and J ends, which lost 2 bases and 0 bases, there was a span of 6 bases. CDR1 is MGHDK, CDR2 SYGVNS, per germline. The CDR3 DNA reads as TGTGCCAGCAGTGAAATGGAGAGCACAGATACGCAGTATTTT. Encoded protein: CASSEMESTDTQYF.

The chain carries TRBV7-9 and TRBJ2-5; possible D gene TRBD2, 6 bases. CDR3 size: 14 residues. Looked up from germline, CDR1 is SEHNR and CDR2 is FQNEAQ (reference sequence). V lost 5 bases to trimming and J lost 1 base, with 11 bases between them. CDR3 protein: CASSPVAVQETQYF. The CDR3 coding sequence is TGTGCCAGCAGCCCCGTAGCGGTCCAAGAGACCCAGTACTTC.

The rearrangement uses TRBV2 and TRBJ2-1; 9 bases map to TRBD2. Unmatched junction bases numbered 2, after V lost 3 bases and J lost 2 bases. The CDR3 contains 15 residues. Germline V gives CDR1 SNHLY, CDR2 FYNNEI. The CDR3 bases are TGTGCCAGCAGTGAGGCGGGGGGGCCCTACAATGAGCAGTTCTTC. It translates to CASSEAGGPYNEQFF.

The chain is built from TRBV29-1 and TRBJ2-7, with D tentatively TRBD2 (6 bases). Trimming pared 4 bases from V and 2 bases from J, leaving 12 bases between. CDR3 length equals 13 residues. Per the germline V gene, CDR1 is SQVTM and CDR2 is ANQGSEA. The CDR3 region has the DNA TGCAGCGTTGCGGGACTGAATACCTACGAGCAGTACTTC. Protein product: CSVAGLNTYEQYF.

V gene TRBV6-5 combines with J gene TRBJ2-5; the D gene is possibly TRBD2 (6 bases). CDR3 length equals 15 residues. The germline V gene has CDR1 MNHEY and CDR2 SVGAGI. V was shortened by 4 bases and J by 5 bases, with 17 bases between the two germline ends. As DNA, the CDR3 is TGTGCCAGCAGTTCCTATGGAGGGGCAGGGGAGACCCAGTACTTC. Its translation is CASSSYGGAGETQYF.

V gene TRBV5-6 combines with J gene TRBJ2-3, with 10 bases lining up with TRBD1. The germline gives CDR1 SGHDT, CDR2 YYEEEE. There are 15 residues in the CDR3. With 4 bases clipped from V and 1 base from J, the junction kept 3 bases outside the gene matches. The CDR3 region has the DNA TGTGCCAGCAGCCGAGACAGGGGGCGCACAGATACGCAGTATTTT. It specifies CASSRDRGRTDTQYF.

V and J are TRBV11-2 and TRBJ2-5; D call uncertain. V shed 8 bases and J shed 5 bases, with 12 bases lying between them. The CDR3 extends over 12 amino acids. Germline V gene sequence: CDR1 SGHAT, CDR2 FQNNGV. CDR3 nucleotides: TGTGCCAGCGGTCCTCTTGCGGAGACCCAGTACTTC. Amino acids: CASGPLAETQYF. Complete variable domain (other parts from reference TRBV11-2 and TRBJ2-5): EAGVAQSPRYKIIEKRQSVAFWCNPISGHATLYWYQQILGQGPKLLIQFQNNGVVDDSQLPKDRFSAERLKGVDSTLKIQPAKLEDSAVYLCASGPLAETQYFGPGTRLLVL.

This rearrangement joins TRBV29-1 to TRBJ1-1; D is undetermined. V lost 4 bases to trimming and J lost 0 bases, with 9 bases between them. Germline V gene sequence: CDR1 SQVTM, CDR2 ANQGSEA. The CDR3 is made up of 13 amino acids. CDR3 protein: CSVVDRLNTEAFF. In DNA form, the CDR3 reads TGCAGCGTTGTGGACCGCCTGAACACTGAAGCTTTCTTT.